This entry describes one TCR beta chain. No antigen is known for it. TCRdb's copy holds only in-frame clones and misses some; the assay was immunoSEQ multiplex PCR. The data hold 35,000 to 45,000 clones, with 74% observed a single time. Germline assignment: CDR1 LGHNA and CDR2 YNFKEQ. This CDR3 has 20 residues. V shed 0 bases and J 0 bases; nucleotides not matched to a gene: 12. This sample stems from a study of early stage breast cancer tumors. The study, taken as a whole, reports: Compared with adjacent normal breast, tumors showed around 2.5-fold denser, more clonal T cells. Bulk DNA sequencing of unsorted cells missed chain pairing and markers.

V gene TRBV4-2 combines with J gene TRBJ2-3; 10 positions agree with TRBD2. The clonotype originates from a person aged 60 to 70 with breast cancer. The sample consisted of blood. For the CDR3, the DNA is TGTGCCAGCAGCCAAGATTCGGGCAATAGCGGGAGGCCCAGCACAGATACGCAGTATTTT. Amino acid sequence: CASSQDSGNSGRPSTDTQYF.